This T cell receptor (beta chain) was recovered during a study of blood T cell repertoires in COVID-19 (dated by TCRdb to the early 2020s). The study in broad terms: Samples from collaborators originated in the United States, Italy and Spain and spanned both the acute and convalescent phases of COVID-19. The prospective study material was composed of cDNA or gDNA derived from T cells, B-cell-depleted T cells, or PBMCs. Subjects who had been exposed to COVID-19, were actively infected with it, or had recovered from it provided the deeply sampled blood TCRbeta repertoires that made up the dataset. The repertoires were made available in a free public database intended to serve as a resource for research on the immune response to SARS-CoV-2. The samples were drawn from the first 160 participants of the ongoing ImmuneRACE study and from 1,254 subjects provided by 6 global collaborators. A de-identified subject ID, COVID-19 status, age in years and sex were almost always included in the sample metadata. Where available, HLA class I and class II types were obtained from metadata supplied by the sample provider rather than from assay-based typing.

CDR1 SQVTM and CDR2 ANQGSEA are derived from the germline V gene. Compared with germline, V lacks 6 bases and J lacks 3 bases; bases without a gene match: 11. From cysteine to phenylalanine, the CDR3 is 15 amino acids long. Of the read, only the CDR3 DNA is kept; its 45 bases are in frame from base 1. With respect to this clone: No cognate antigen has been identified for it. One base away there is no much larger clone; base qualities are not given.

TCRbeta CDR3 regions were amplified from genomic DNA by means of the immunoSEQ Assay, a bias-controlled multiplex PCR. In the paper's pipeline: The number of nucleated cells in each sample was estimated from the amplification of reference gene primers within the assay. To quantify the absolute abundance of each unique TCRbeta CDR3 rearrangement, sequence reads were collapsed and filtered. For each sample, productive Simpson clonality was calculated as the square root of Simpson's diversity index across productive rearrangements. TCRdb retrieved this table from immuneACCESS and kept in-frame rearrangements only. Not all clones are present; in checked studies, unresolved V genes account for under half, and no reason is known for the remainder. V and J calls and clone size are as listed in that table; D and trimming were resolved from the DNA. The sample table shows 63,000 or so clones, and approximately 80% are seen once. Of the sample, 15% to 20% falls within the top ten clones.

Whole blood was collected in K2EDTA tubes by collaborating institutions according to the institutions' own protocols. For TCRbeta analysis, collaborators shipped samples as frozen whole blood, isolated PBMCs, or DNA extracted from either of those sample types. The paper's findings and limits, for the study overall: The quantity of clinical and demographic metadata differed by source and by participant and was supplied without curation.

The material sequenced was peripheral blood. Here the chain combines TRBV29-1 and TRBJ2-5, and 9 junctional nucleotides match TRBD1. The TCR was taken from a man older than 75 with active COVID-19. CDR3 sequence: CSVHPGQGSKETQYF. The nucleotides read TGCAGCGTCCATCCGGGACAGGGAAGTAAAGAGACCCAGTACTTC.